The clone carrying this T cell receptor beta chain showed up just once. The antigen remains undetermined. The primer mix had 60 Vbeta and 13 Jbeta primers. Assay used: immunoSEQ multiplex PCR; TCRdb lists only in-frame clones, some missing. The data contain approximately 180,000 clones, roughly 80% of them singletons. These data originate in a study of cytomegalovirus exposure and HLA in healthy donors. Study observations and caveats: A few chains linked to CMV were shown in vitro to be specific for CMV antigens. Reports credit the classifier with highly specific, highly sensitive diagnosis of cytomegalovirus status. Apart from CMV serostatus, no immune exposure information was available. Listed as cytomegalovirus-associated were more than 150 TCR beta chains.

CDR3 length: 17 amino acids. Germline CDR1 reads SGDLS; CDR2 reads YYNGEE. After removal of 0 bases from V and 5 bases from J, the junction contained 11 bases not matched to a gene. The sequenced sample was PBMCs. This chain links TRBV9 with TRBJ2-3, with 8 nucleotides matching TRBD1. The source of this sequence is a woman aged 45-65 years in good health and CMV-seronegative. The CDR3 spells CASSVAPQGALGDTQYF. The CDR3 DNA reads as TGTGCCAGCAGCGTAGCCCCCCAGGGGGCCCTGGGAGATACGCAGTATTTT.